This is a list of T cell receptor beta chains from one sample in a study of cytomegalovirus exposure and HLA in healthy donors. Only in-frame clones appear in the TCRdb table, and some are missing; sequencing was by immunoSEQ multiplex PCR. This sample has 90,000 to 150,000 clones, with 50% to 65% found just once. The sample consisted of PBMCs. The receptors were gathered from a man aged 35 to 55 in good health and CMV-seropositive. The CDR3 runs from the conserved cysteine through the conserved F or W. A D gene is named only where the DNA matches it firmly. The listing skips clone size in some rows; elsewhere it reads once, few, many or a size class.

length: 15; J: TRBJ2-3; D: .; V: TRBV7-9; size: .; DNA: TGTGCCAGCAGCCCAGGTTCGTCGAGCACAGATACGCAGTATTTT; CDR3: CASSPGSSSTDTQYF
length: 15; J: TRBJ2-1; D: TRBD2; V: TRBV11-2; size: .; DNA: TGTGCCAGCAGCTTGCGGGGGGGAGCTAACAATGAGCAGTTCTTC; CDR3: CASSLRGGANNEQFF
length: 19; J: TRBJ1-5; D: TRBD1; V: TRBV28; size: .; DNA: TGTGCCACCTCAACCCCAGGACAGGGGGGATCCTATAGCAATCAGCCCCAGCATTTT; CDR3: CATSTPGQGGSYSNQPQHF
length: 13; J: TRBJ1-1; D: .; V: TRBV27; size: few; DNA: TGTGCCAGCAGTTTACGGGGAAGCACTGAAGCTTTCTTT; CDR3: CASSLRGSTEAFF
length: 13; J: TRBJ2-7; D: .; V: TRBV6-6; size: few; DNA: TGTGCCAGCAGTTTTGTGGCAGGCTACGAGCAGTACTTC; CDR3: CASSFVAGYEQYF
length: 13; J: TRBJ1-4; D: .; V: TRBV19; size: once; DNA: TGTGCCAGTAGTACCCGGGAGAATGAAAAACTGTTTTTT; CDR3: CASSTRENEKLFF
length: 15; J: TRBJ2-7; D: .; V: TRBV2; size: few; DNA: TGTGCCAGCAGTGAAGGGACAGCGATATCCTACGAGCAGTACTTC; CDR3: CASSEGTAISYEQYF
length: 15; J: TRBJ2-7; D: TRBD1; V: TRBV5-1; size: once; DNA: TGCGCCAGCAGCCCTGCTAGACAGGGGGTCCACGAGCAGTACTTC; CDR3: CASSPARQGVHEQYF
length: 13; J: TRBJ1-1; D: .; V: TRBV7-3; size: .; DNA: TGTGCCAGCAGCCGCGAGGTTATGACTGAAGCTTTCTTT; CDR3: CASSREVMTEAFF
length: 14; J: TRBJ2-3; D: .; V: TRBV9; size: .; DNA: TGTGCCAGCAGCGTAGCGCTTGCGGAAGCTACGCAGTATTTT; CDR3: CASSVALAEATQYF
length: 13; J: TRBJ1-3; D: .; V: TRBV4-3; size: .; DNA: TGCGCCAGCAGCCTCGGAGGGGGAAACACCATATATTTT; CDR3: CASSLGGGNTIYF
length: 14; J: TRBJ1-1; D: .; V: TRBV15; size: .; DNA: TGTGCCACCAGCAGACCGACAGAGTTCCCTGAAGCTTTCTTT; CDR3: CATSRPTEFPEAFF
length: 14; J: TRBJ1-5; D: .; V: TRBV6-6; size: few; DNA: TGTGCCAGCCGGGAACGGACGAGCAATCAGCCCCAGCATTTT; CDR3: CASRERTSNQPQHF
length: 14; J: TRBJ1-4; D: TRBD1; V: TRBV6-4; size: .; DNA: TGTGCCAGCGGGAAACAGGGGACTAATGAAAAACTGTTTTTT; CDR3: CASGKQGTNEKLFF
length: 15; J: TRBJ1-2; D: TRBD1; V: TRBV5-1; size: .; DNA: TGCGCCAGCAGCGACATGGACAGGCCTAACTATGGCTACACCTTC; CDR3: CASSDMDRPNYGYTF
length: 13; J: TRBJ2-1; D: TRBD1; V: TRBV10-3; size: .; DNA: TGTGCCATCAGGGAGACAGGGTACAATGAGCAGTTCTTC; CDR3: CAIRETGYNEQFF
length: 15; J: TRBJ2-7; D: TRBD2; V: TRBV7-8; size: once; DNA: TGTGCCAGCAGCTTAGAAGCCGGGAGGGCCTACGAGCAGTACTTC; CDR3: CASSLEAGRAYEQYF
length: 16; J: TRBJ2-7; D: TRBD1; V: TRBV25-1; size: few; DNA: TGTGCCAGCAGTGGGGGTCGGGGACAGGTACCCTACGAGCAGTACTTC; CDR3: CASSGGRGQVPYEQYF
length: 12; J: TRBJ2-7; D: .; V: TRBV28; size: few; DNA: TGTGCCAGCAGTTTATACAGGTACGAGCAGTACTTC; CDR3: CASSLYRYEQYF
length: 14; J: TRBJ1-4; D: .; V: TRBV25-1; size: few; DNA: TGTGCCAGCCGCCCCGAGGAAAGTAATGAAAAACTGTTTTTT; CDR3: CASRPEESNEKLFF
length: 13; J: TRBJ2-7; D: .; V: TRBV2; size: many; DNA: TGTGCCAGCCAAACCGACTTCGCCTACGAGCAGTACTTC; CDR3: CASQTDFAYEQYF
length: 14; J: TRBJ1-1; D: .; V: TRBV4-3; size: few; DNA: TGCGCCAGCAGCCCGGGACATATGAACACTGAAGCTTTCTTT; CDR3: CASSPGHMNTEAFF
length: 14; J: TRBJ2-3; D: .; V: TRBV29-1; size: .; DNA: TGCAGCGTTGGTCTCAGCGGGAGCACAGATACGCAGTATTTT; CDR3: CSVGLSGSTDTQYF
length: 16; J: TRBJ2-7; D: TRBD2; V: TRBV9; size: .; DNA: TGTGCCAGCAGCGCGATTGGTGGGACTAGCTCCGGCGAGCAGTACTTC; CDR3: CASSAIGGTSSGEQYF
length: 14; J: TRBJ1-1; D: .; V: TRBV5-8; size: few; DNA: TGTGCCAGCAGCCTGGTCGGGGAGTTGGGTGAAGCTTTCTTT; CDR3: CASSLVGELGEAFF
length: 15; J: TRBJ2-7; D: TRBD1; V: TRBV19; size: .; DNA: TGTGCCAGTAGTATTTCCTTGACAGGGCGGAACGAGCAGTACTTC; CDR3: CASSISLTGRNEQYF
length: 18; J: TRBJ2-3; D: TRBD2; V: TRBV6-1; size: .; DNA: TGTGCCAGCAGTGAAATCTCGACTAGCGGGGGCTCCGCAGATACGCAGTATTTT; CDR3: CASSEISTSGGSADTQYF
length: 14; J: TRBJ1-4; D: TRBD1; V: TRBV19; size: .; DNA: TGTGCCAGTAGACAGGGGTTACCTAATGAAAAACTGTTTTTT; CDR3: CASRQGLPNEKLFF
length: 14; J: TRBJ1-6; D: .; V: TRBV5-8; size: .; DNA: TGTGCCAGCAGCTTCAGGGTCCATAATTCACCCCTCCACTTT; CDR3: CASSFRVHNSPLHF
length: 10; J: TRBJ2-7; D: .; V: TRBV29-1; size: .; DNA: TGCAGCGTACAAGAATACGAGCAGTACTTC; CDR3: CSVQEYEQYF
length: 15; J: TRBJ2-5; D: TRBD1; V: TRBV27; size: few; DNA: TGTGCCAGCAGTTTACAGGGGGCCCCCCAAGAGACCCAGTACTTC; CDR3: CASSLQGAPQETQYF
length: 15; J: TRBJ2-1; D: .; V: TRBV6-1; size: .; DNA: TGTGCCAGCAGTGAAGACGGGGGCGGGGGAGGTGAGCAGTTCTTC; CDR3: CASSEDGGGGGEQFF
length: 14; J: TRBJ2-7; D: .; V: TRBV27; size: once; DNA: TGTGCCAGCAGTTTAGGGCGGGGCCCCAACGAGCAGTACTTC; CDR3: CASSLGRGPNEQYF
length: 16; J: TRBJ2-3; D: TRBD1; V: TRBV7-9; size: .; DNA: TGTGCCAGCAGCCCACAGGGGATGTCGAGCACAGATACGCAGTATTTT; CDR3: CASSPQGMSSTDTQYF
length: 12; J: TRBJ1-2; D: .; V: TRBV5-1; size: .; DNA: TGCGCCAGCAGCTCAGGGGTTAGGGGCTACACCTTC; CDR3: CASSSGVRGYTF
length: 15; J: TRBJ2-6; D: .; V: TRBV10-2; size: .; DNA: TGCGCCAGCAGTGTAGGTGGGCCTGGGGCCAACGTCCTGACTTTC; CDR3: CASSVGGPGANVLTF
length: 13; J: TRBJ1-2; D: TRBD1; V: TRBV28; size: .; DNA: TGTGCCAGCAGACAGGGGGAGGGCTATGGCTACACCTTC; CDR3: CASRQGEGYGYTF
length: 18; J: TRBJ2-7; D: .; V: TRBV5-6; size: .; DNA: TGTGCCAGCAGCTCGGCGGACAATAGTGAAAGTCCTTCCTACGAGCAGTACTTC; CDR3: CASSSADNSESPSYEQYF
length: 14; J: TRBJ1-1; D: .; V: TRBV6-5; size: few; DNA: TGTGCCAGCAGTTACTCGAATCGGGGCACTGAAGCTTTCTTT; CDR3: CASSYSNRGTEAFF
length: 13; J: TRBJ2-3; D: TRBD1; V: TRBV6-1; size: .; DNA: TGTGCCAGCACAGGGGGCAATGCAGATACGCAGTATTTT; CDR3: CASTGGNADTQYF
length: 16; J: TRBJ2-7; D: TRBD1; V: TRBV27; size: .; DNA: TGTGCCAGCAGTTTATCCCCCGGGACAGCGCTTTACGAGCAGTACTTC; CDR3: CASSLSPGTALYEQYF
length: 14; J: TRBJ1-2; D: .; V: TRBV5-6; size: .; DNA: TGTGCCAGCAGTGCGCGGGACCGAAGCTATGGCTACACCTTC; CDR3: CASSARDRSYGYTF
length: 16; J: TRBJ2-2; D: TRBD2; V: TRBV5-6; size: .; DNA: TGTGCCAGCAGCTTCGGACTAGCGGGAGCGGTCGGGGAGCTGTTTTTT; CDR3: CASSFGLAGAVGELFF
length: 15; J: TRBJ2-3; D: TRBD2; V: TRBV28; size: once; DNA: TGTGCCAGCAGTTTCCCGGGAGGCGCCACAGATACGCAGTATTTT; CDR3: CASSFPGGATDTQYF
length: 14; J: TRBJ2-7; D: TRBD2; V: TRBV7-9; size: few; DNA: TGTGCCAGCAGCTTAGGCGGGAGGTTCGACGAGCAGTACTTC; CDR3: CASSLGGRFDEQYF